The 30 T cell receptor beta chains reported below all come from one sample, sequenced in a study of OX40 agonist ivuxolimab in advanced cancers. TCRdb keeps only in-frame clones here, not all; method: immunoSEQ multiplex PCR. The sample includes 30,000 to 40,000 clones, about 83% of them seen just once. Sequenced here: CD4+ or CD8+ T cells sorted from blood, sampled in a trial of the OX40 agonist ivuxolimab. The receptors originated from an adult with an advanced solid tumor such as melanoma, head and neck, liver or kidney cancer.

This chain's CDR3 is CASSSVHRDSYGYTF. The CDR3 region has the DNA TGTGCCAGCAGCTCCGTTCACCGGGACAGCTATGGCTACACCTTC. The rearrangement links TRBV6-5 to TRBJ1-2; 7 bases line up with TRBD1. V lost 6 bases, J lost 4 bases, and 11 bases stayed unmatched. Looked up from germline, CDR1 is MNHEY and CDR2 is SVGAGI. CDR3 length: 15 residues.

CDR3 nucleotide sequence: TGTGCCAGCAGTGGACTAGCGGGAGCCGCGGATACGCAGTATTTT. This sequence encodes CASSGLAGAADTQYF. The chain links TRBV2 to TRBJ2-3, with 12 bases matching TRBD2. Germline loops: CDR1 SNHLY, CDR2 FYNNEI. Trimming at V came to 4 bases and at J to 6 bases, leaving 5 bases not matched to a gene. The CDR3 is 15 amino acids.

The gene calls are TRBV28 and TRBJ2-7, with D perhaps TRBD2 (6 bases). The CDR3 length is 13 residues. Trimming shortened V by 7 bases and J by 2 bases, and 12 bases separated the two germline ends. Germline assignment: CDR1 MDHEN and CDR2 SYDVKM. The chain's CDR3 is CASIRRDPYEQYF. The CDR3 DNA reads TGTGCCAGCATCAGGAGGGACCCCTACGAGCAGTACTTC.

The gene calls are TRBV6-1 and TRBJ1-5, with 7 bases fitting TRBD1. The CDR3 contains 15 residues. The germline V gene encodes CDR1 MNHNS and CDR2 SASEGT. Unmatched junction bases numbered 6, after V lost 7 bases and J lost 0 bases. The CDR3 here is CASKTGLYSNQPQHF. DNA of the CDR3: TGTGCCAGCAAGACAGGGCTTTATAGCAATCAGCCCCAGCATTTT.

The table lists this clone with a count of one. The chain couples TRBV19 to TRBJ2-1; TRBD1 matches at 10 bases. The CDR3 is 14 residues long. The germline gives CDR1 LNHDA, CDR2 SQIVND (reference sequence). Trimming removed 7 bases from V and 9 bases from J; junction bases left unmatched: 9. The CDR3 DNA reads as TGTGCCAGTAAATGGGACAGGGGACTGCCTGAGCAGTTCTTC. This codes for CASKWDRGLPEQFF.

For the CDR3, the DNA is TGTGCCAGTAGTATAGGGGGCAGCAGACGTGAAGCTTTCTTT. Its translation: CASSIGGSRREAFF. The chain combines TRBV19 with TRBJ1-1, with D possibly matching TRBD1 (5 bases). Germline assignment: CDR1 LNHDA and CDR2 SQIVND (reference sequence). The V end was cut by 1 base, the J end by 7 bases, with 13 bases between. CDR3 size: 14 residues.

This clone was counted between two and nine times. The chain uses TRBV19 and TRBJ1-5, with D tentatively TRBD1 (6 bases). Between the trimmed V and J ends, which lost 7 bases and 9 bases, there was a span of 13 bases. The CDR3 is 12 amino acids. In germline, CDR1 is LNHDA, CDR2 SQIVND (reference sequence). This CDR3 reads CASNPTGSPQHF. CDR3 nucleotide sequence: TGTGCCAGTAACCCCACAGGGTCGCCCCAGCATTTT.

The chain couples TRBV6-1 to TRBJ2-7, with 8 bases aligning to TRBD2. Germline V gene sequence: CDR1 MNHNS, CDR2 SASEGT. V was clipped by 8 bases and J by 3 bases; unmatched bases: 6. The CDR3 loop spans 13 amino acids. CDR3 sequence: CASGREERYEQYF. CDR3 nucleotides: TGTGCCAGCGGGCGGGAGGAACGCTACGAGCAGTACTTC.

The V and J genes are TRBV27 and TRBJ2-3; a possible D gene is TRBD2 (5 bases). The germline gives CDR1 MNHEY, CDR2 SMNVEV (reference sequence). This CDR3 comprises 15 residues. V was clipped by 6 bases and J by 3 bases, with 16 bases between them. CDR3 sequence: CASSQPGYSTDTQYF. The CDR3 coding sequence is TGTGCCAGCAGCCAGCCGGGGTATTCGACAGATACGCAGTATTTT.

This rearrangement joins TRBV28 to TRBJ2-1, with no clear D. The ends were cut back, 7 bases at V and 5 bases at J, with 18 bases in the middle. The CDR3 runs to 15 residues. Per germline, CDR1 MDHEN and CDR2 SYDVKM. The CDR3 loop reads CASKQRQVPNNEQFF. The CDR3 DNA is TGTGCCAGCAAGCAACGGCAGGTCCCCAACAATGAGCAGTTCTTC.

The chain uses TRBV6-5 and TRBJ1-2; D possibly corresponds to TRBD1 (5 bases). The CDR3 spans 13 residues. Germline CDR1 reads MNHEY; CDR2 reads SVGAGI. Trimming left V 2 bases short and J 7 bases short, with 11 bases between. Written as DNA, the CDR3 is TGTGCCAGCAGTTACGAGGGGCGTAGTGGCTACACCTTC. It codes for CASSYEGRSGYTF.

The chain employs TRBV5-6 and TRBJ2-1; possibly TRBD2 for D (5 bases). Per germline, CDR1 SGHDT and CDR2 YYEEEE. V was trimmed by 0 bases and J by 3 bases, leaving 13 bases between them. The CDR3 length is 16 residues. In nucleotides, the CDR3 is TGTGCCAGCAGCTTGGAACGAGGGCCCAACTACAATGAGCAGTTCTTC. It encodes CASSLERGPNYNEQFF.

The chain employs TRBV28 and TRBJ1-5, with D tentatively TRBD1 (6 bases). This CDR3 region has 17 residues. Germline loops: CDR1 MDHEN, CDR2 SYDVKM. Trimming stripped 5 bases from V and 3 bases from J, with 20 bases between. Here the CDR3 DNA reads TGTGCCAGCAGTCCCCCAAACTTGGGGGCCAACAATCAGCCCCAGCATTTT. Protein sequence: CASSPPNLGANNQPQHF.

The chain carries TRBV19 and TRBJ1-5, with unresolved D. Trimming took 3 bases from V and 11 from J, leaving 20 bases between them. Germline V gene lookup returns CDR1 LNHDA and CDR2 SQIVND (reference sequence). The CDR3 length is 15 residues. In nucleotides, the CDR3 is TGTGCCAGTAGTATGTCGGTTGGGGTCATCATGGCCCAGCATTTT. It is translated as CASSMSVGVIMAQHF.

The chain couples TRBV19 to TRBJ1-2, with D possibly matching TRBD1 (6 bases). Looked up from germline, CDR1 is LNHDA and CDR2 is SQIVND (reference sequence). There are 14 residues in the CDR3. V was trimmed by 7 bases and J by 2 bases, leaving 14 bases between them. The CDR3 DNA follows: TGTGCCAGTACCAAGCTGGGGGCGAACTATGGCTACACCTTC. Its protein is CASTKLGANYGYTF.

The chain recombines TRBV7-9 with TRBJ1-1, with 7 positions matching TRBD1. In germline, CDR1 is SEHNR, CDR2 FQNEAQ (reference sequence). V shed 5 bases, J shed 4 bases, and the junction held 7 bases outside the gene matches. This CDR3 contains 14 residues. The CDR3 DNA reads TGTGCCAGCAGCGTCGACGGGACAGTCACTGAAGCTTTCTTT. Amino acid sequence: CASSVDGTVTEAFF.

J is TRBJ2-7 and V is TRBV10-2, with 10 bases aligning to TRBD2. CDR1 is WSHSY and CDR2 is SAAADI in the germline V gene. V lost 9 bases, J lost 2 bases, and 4 bases stayed unmatched. The CDR3 spans 13 residues. This chain's CDR3 is CASRAGGPYEQYF. CDR3 coding DNA: TGCGCCAGTCGAGCGGGAGGGCCCTACGAGCAGTACTTC.

This clone appeared once. The chain links TRBV14 to TRBJ2-7; D is unresolved. V dropped 5 bases and J dropped 5 bases, with 13 bases sitting between them. Germline values: CDR1 SGHDN, CDR2 FVKESK. The CDR3 is 13 residues long. The CDR3 loop is CASSFSSTNEQYF. In DNA form, the CDR3 reads TGTGCCAGCAGCTTTTCCTCTACGAACGAGCAGTACTTC.

This clone was seen a handful of times. The rearrangement uses TRBV29-1 and TRBJ2-7; D might be TRBD1 (6 bases). This CDR3 comprises 14 residues. Germline lookup yields CDR1 SQVTM and CDR2 ANQGSEA. Trimming removed 4 bases at V and 2 bases at J, with 15 bases between. CDR3 nucleotides: TGCAGCGTTGGGGGGCATCCTGCGGCCTACGAGCAGTACTTC. Encoded protein: CSVGGHPAAYEQYF.

Here the CDR3 DNA reads TGTGCCAGCAGTAAACGTCCTCCGGGGGCGAGCTATGGCTACACCTTC. Translating it yields CASSKRPPGASYGYTF. V is TRBV28 and J is TRBJ1-2, with D maybe TRBD1 (6 bases). V was shortened by 5 bases and J by 4 bases, with 20 bases between the two germline ends. The CDR3 is 16 amino acids. Germline V gene data show CDR1 as MDHEN and CDR2 as SYDVKM.

The CDR3 region is CASSTRFDSSNQPQHF. Written as DNA, the CDR3 is TGTGCCAGTAGTACGCGTTTTGACAGCAGCAATCAGCCCCAGCATTTT. The chain carries TRBV19 and TRBJ1-5, with D perhaps TRBD1 (5 bases). The CDR3 has 16 amino acids. Germline lookup yields CDR1 LNHDA and CDR2 SQIVND (reference sequence). The germline V and J ends were trimmed by 4 bases and 1 base, with 14 bases remaining between them.

This clone is medium-sized within its sample. The chain combines TRBV10-3 with TRBJ1-1; D uncertain. There are 15 residues in the CDR3. The V gene's germline CDR1 is ENHRY and CDR2 SYGVKD. V was clipped by 7 bases and J by 0 bases, with 15 bases between them. The CDR3 is CAIMASGYMNTEAFF. The CDR3 DNA sequence: TGTGCCATCATGGCGTCGGGATATATGAACACTGAAGCTTTCTTT.

The rearrangement uses TRBV6-5 and TRBJ2-5; 9 nucleotides agree with TRBD1. V trimming: 4 bases; J trimming: 2 bases; junction bases outside the gene matches: 5. CDR3 length equals 15 residues. Germline loops: CDR1 MNHEY, CDR2 SVGAGI. The CDR3 is CASSSGQGWQETQYF. Written as DNA, the CDR3 is TGTGCCAGCAGTTCAGGACAGGGGTGGCAAGAGACCCAGTACTTC.

The chain combines TRBV5-4 with TRBJ2-7; the D is unclear. Deletions cut 0 bases from V and 3 bases from J, with 13 bases between. The V gene's germline CDR1 is SGHNT and CDR2 YYREEE (reference sequence). The CDR3 contains 15 residues. The CDR3 region has the DNA TGTGCCAGCAGCTTGGATGGGCTACTGCGCTACGAGCAGTACTTC. Its protein is CASSLDGLLRYEQYF. The full variable domain, rest sourced from reference TRBV5-4 and TRBJ2-7, is ETGVTQSPTHLIKTRGQQVTLRCSSQSGHNTVSWYQQALGQGPQFIFQYYREEENGRGNFPPRFSGLQFPNYSSELNVNALELDDSALYLCASSLDGLLRYEQYFGPGTRLTVT.

The rearrangement uses TRBV6-5 and TRBJ2-5; D unclear. CDR1 is MNHEY and CDR2 is SVGAGI in the germline V gene. Trimming removed 2 bases from V and 2 bases from J, with 9 bases in between. The CDR3 spans 14 residues. The DNA of the CDR3 is TGTGCCAGCAGTTACAAAAAGGCGCAAGAGACCCAGTACTTC. It is translated as CASSYKKAQETQYF.

The J gene is TRBJ2-1, the V gene TRBV10-1; 13 positions agree with TRBD2. There are 16 residues in the CDR3. The germline V gene encodes CDR1 WNHNN and CDR2 SYGVQD (reference sequence). The J segment lost 1 base and the V segment lost 5 bases, leaving 2 bases of the junction unmatched. The CDR3 here is CASSRTSGSSYNEQFF. The CDR3, as DNA: TGCGCCAGCAGTAGGACTAGCGGGAGTTCCTACAATGAGCAGTTCTTC.

The genes are TRBV5-1 and TRBJ2-1; 13 positions match TRBD2. The germline V gene encodes CDR1 SGHRS and CDR2 YFSETQ. J was trimmed by 6 bases and V by 4 bases; bases with no gene match: 1. This CDR3 has 14 residues. The CDR3 sequence: CASSRTSGSNEQFF. DNA for the CDR3: TGCGCCAGCAGCCGGACTAGCGGGAGCAATGAGCAGTTCTTC.

V and J are TRBV7-2 and TRBJ2-5; D is unclear. The J call may be mistaken, given a closer DNA end match to TRBJ2-7. The CDR3 extends over 12 amino acids. The germline V gene encodes CDR1 SGHTA and CDR2 FQGNSA. CDR3 sequence: CASSLAFGEQYF. In DNA form, the CDR3 reads TGTGCCAGCAGCTTAGCTTTCGGCGAGCAGTACTTC.

V and J are TRBV27 and TRBJ2-7, with D possibly being TRBD2 (6 bases). Germline V gives CDR1 MNHEY, CDR2 SMNVEV (reference sequence). CDR3 length: 14 amino acids. With 4 bases removed from V and 0 bases from J, the gap between germline ends came to 10 bases. The CDR3 nucleotides are TGTGCCAGCAGTTCGACCGGGGGCTCCTACGAGCAGTACTTC. Its protein is CASSSTGGSYEQYF.

The rearrangement uses TRBV30 and TRBJ1-2; weak D call: TRBD1 (5 bases). CDR3 length: 10 amino acids. V shed 3 bases and J shed 13 bases, with 12 bases lying between them. Germline V gene lookup returns CDR1 GTSNPN and CDR2 SVGIG (reference sequence). CDR3 nucleotides: TGTGCCTGGAGCGTCGGGGCACCCACCTTC. Amino acids: CAWSVGAPTF.